By proportion, the clone carrying this TCR beta chain is medium-sized. This record belongs to a study of cytomegalovirus exposure and HLA in healthy donors. Germline V CDR1 and CDR2: MDHEN, SYDVKM. V lost 6 bases and J 7 bases, leaving 16 bases between the germline ends. CDR3 length: 13 residues. In the PCR, 60 Vbeta and 13 Jbeta primers were used. The protocol was immunoSEQ multiplex PCR, while the TCRdb copy is restricted to in-frame clones and leaves out a portion. The data hold over 70,000 clones, with about 80% observed a single time. What was sequenced was PBMCs. The sequence came from a male donor in good health and CMV-seronegative. V is TRBV28 and J is TRBJ2-7, with a tentative D call TRBD1 (7 bases). The CDR3 is CASSQGGPTEQYF. The DNA of the CDR3 is TGTGCCAGCAGCCAGGGGGGACCTACGGAGCAGTACTTC.